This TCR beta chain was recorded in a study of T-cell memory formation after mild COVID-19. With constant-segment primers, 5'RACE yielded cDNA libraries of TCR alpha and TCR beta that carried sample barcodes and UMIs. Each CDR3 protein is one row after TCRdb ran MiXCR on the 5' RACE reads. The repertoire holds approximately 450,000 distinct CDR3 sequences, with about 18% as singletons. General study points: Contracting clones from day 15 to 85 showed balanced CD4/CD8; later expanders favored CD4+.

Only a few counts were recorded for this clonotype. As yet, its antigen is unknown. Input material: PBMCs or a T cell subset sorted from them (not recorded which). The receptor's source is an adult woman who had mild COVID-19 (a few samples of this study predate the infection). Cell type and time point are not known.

CDR3 sequence reads: CASSGPAGSTEAFF. The CDR3, as DNA: TGTGCCAGCAGTGGACCTGCAGGGTCCACTGAAGCTTTCTTT. V is TRBV25-1 and J is TRBJ1-1, with D possibly TRBD1 on 5 matching bases. Germline CDR1 and CDR2: MGHDK and SYGVNS. The CDR3 sequence is 14 residues long. Trimming shortened V by 4 bases and J by 4 bases, and 13 bases separated the two germline ends.